This passage covers 25 T cell receptor beta chains from one sample sequenced in a study of shared clonotypes between healthy human individuals. Measured with immunoSEQ multiplex PCR; TCRdb has only the in-frame clones, and not every one. The sample records some 490,000 clones, approximately 82% being singletons. Sequencing used PBMCs. The receptors shown here come from a woman aged 40 to 55 in good health. Some clones in this sample may be carry-over from other donors' samples.

The chain employs TRBV28 and TRBJ2-5, with D possibly TRBD2 on 6 matching bases. The CDR3 spans 11 residues. CDR1 is MDHEN and CDR2 is SYDVKM in the germline V gene. V gave up 8 bases and J gave up 2 bases, with 6 bases separating them. The CDR3 region is CASAGQETQYF. The CDR3 bases are TGTGCCAGCGCGGGACAAGAGACCCAGTACTTC.

This clone was observed a few times. At the DNA level, this CDR3 is encoded by other sequences in the same sample as well. This sequence joins TRBV18 and TRBJ1-1, with TRBD1 as a possible D gene (6 bases). CDR3 length: 13 residues. Germline V CDR1 and CDR2: KGHSH, LQKENI. V was clipped by 6 bases and J by 1 base, with 9 bases between them. The CDR3 DNA is TGTGCCAGCTCGCCGGGACAGAACACTGAAGCTTTCTTT. This sequence encodes CASSPGQNTEAFF.

On this clone: The likely explanation is a read error, given a far larger clone one base away. J is TRBJ1-5 and V is TRBV6-6; D uncertain. Germline V CDR1 and CDR2: MNHNY, SVGAGI (reference sequence). This CDR3 is built from 11 residues. The CDR3 bases are TGTGCCAGCAGTTCGGAGCAGCCCCGGCATTTT. Its protein is CASSSEQPRHF.

This chain links TRBV5-1 with TRBJ2-5; unclear D gene. The J call is uncertain, as TRBJ2-7 better fits the DNA end. CDR3 size: 13 residues. The germline gives CDR1 SGHRS, CDR2 YFSETQ. CDR3 region: CASSLERAYEQYF. The CDR3 nucleotides are TGCGCCAGCAGCCTTGAAAGGGCCTACGAGCAGTACTTC.

The CDR3 here is CASSLRQGSAPDLAKNIQYF. DNA of the CDR3: TGTGCCAGCAGCTTACGGCAGGGGTCTGCACCTGACCTAGCCAAAAACATTCAGTACTTC. The chain combines TRBV7-3 with TRBJ2-4; tentatively, D is TRBD1 (6 bases). CDR3 length equals 20 residues. The V gene's germline CDR1 is SGHTA and CDR2 FQGTGA. The V end was cut by 2 bases, the J end by 0 bases, with 23 bases between.

The gene calls are TRBV28 and TRBJ1-2, with a possible D match to TRBD1 (5 bases). V dropped 6 bases and J dropped 7 bases, with 12 bases sitting between them. The germline CDR1 and CDR2 sequences are MDHEN and SYDVKM. This CDR3 is built from 12 residues. The CDR3 sequence is CASRIARAGYTF. CDR3 DNA sequence: TGTGCCAGCAGAATTGCCAGGGCTGGCTACACCTTC.

J is TRBJ2-7 and V is TRBV11-2, with a weak D call TRBD1 (5 bases). Germline V gene lookup returns CDR1 SGHAT and CDR2 FQNNGV. V lost 0 bases and J 8 bases, leaving 11 bases between the germline ends. The CDR3 has 13 amino acids. The CDR3 spells CASSLERSGQQYF. The CDR3 DNA follows: TGTGCCAGCAGCTTAGAGCGCTCAGGGCAGCAGTACTTC.

The chain joins TRBV28 to TRBJ1-1; D call uncertain. The CDR3 totals 15 residues. The V and J ends lost 4 bases and 1 base respectively, with 13 bases between them. The V gene's germline CDR1 is MDHEN and CDR2 SYDVKM. CDR3 residues: CASSSYRLGNTEAFF. The CDR3 DNA sequence: TGTGCCAGCAGTTCGTATCGACTTGGGAACACTGAAGCTTTCTTT.

The CDR3 reads CASSYYGREYEQYF. CDR3 bases: TGTGCCAGCAGCTATTATGGGAGGGAGTACGAGCAGTACTTC. This chain joins TRBV13 and TRBJ2-5, with 7 bases fitting TRBD2. The J call could be wrong; TRBJ2-7 is a better fit for the DNA end. The CDR3 is 14 amino acids. Germline assignment: CDR1 PRHDT and CDR2 FYEKMQ (reference sequence).

This clone showed up just a few times. This chain's CDR3 is CASKTADGSNYGYTF. The CDR3 bases are TGTGCCAGCAAAACGGCCGATGGTTCTAACTATGGCTACACCTTC. The rearrangement uses TRBV6-6 and TRBJ1-2; no clear D. V lost 7 bases, J lost 0 bases, and 15 bases lay in between. The CDR3 has 15 amino acids. Germline CDR1 MNHNY, CDR2 SVGAGI (reference sequence).

V and J are TRBV25-1 and TRBJ1-1; D is unresolved. The CDR3 covers 12 residues. V lost 2 bases to trimming and J lost 5 bases, with 6 bases between them. CDR1 and CDR2 from the germline V gene are MGHDK and SYGVNS. The CDR3, as DNA: TGTGCCAGCAGTGAAGGGAGAACTGAAGCTTTCTTT. Translating it yields CASSEGRTEAFF. The entire variable domain, with the rest obtained from reference TRBV25-1 and TRBJ1-1, is as follows: EADIYQTPRYLVIGTGKKITLECSQTMGHDKMYWYQQDPGMELHLIHYSYGVNSTEKGDLSSESTVSRIRTEHFPLTLESARPSHTSQYLCASSEGRTEAFFGQGTRLTVV.

The chain combines TRBV30 with TRBJ1-1; TRBD1 agrees at 8 bases. The CDR3 runs to 13 residues. CDR1 is GTSNPN and CDR2 is SVGIG in the germline V gene (reference sequence). V lost 7 bases to trimming and J lost 1 base; unmatched junction nucleotides: 5. CDR3 nucleotide sequence: TGTGCCTTCCGGACAGGGCGGAACACTGAAGCTTTCTTT. Amino acid sequence: CAFRTGRNTEAFF.

CDR3 sequence: CASSRQGRDEKLFF. The CDR3 DNA sequence: TGTGCCAGCAGCAGACAGGGAAGAGATGAAAAACTGTTTTTT. The chain carries TRBV7-2 and TRBJ1-4, with 7 positions matching TRBD1. CDR3 length: 14 amino acids. Looked up from germline, CDR1 is SGHTA and CDR2 is FQGNSA. Trimming at V came to 5 bases and at J to 6 bases, leaving 6 bases not matched to a gene.

The chain recombines TRBV11-3 with TRBJ2-1; 10 bases fit TRBD1. In germline, CDR1 is SGHNT, CDR2 YENEEA. The CDR3 length is 15 residues. V was clipped by 6 bases and J by 6 bases; unmatched bases: 8. CDR3 loop: CASSQGQGLSNEQFF. The CDR3 bases are TGTGCCAGCAGTCAGGGACAGGGGCTAAGCAATGAGCAGTTCTTC. Complete variable domain (other parts from reference TRBV11-3 and TRBJ2-1): EAGVVQSPRYKIIEKKQPVAFWCNPISGHNTLYWYLQNLGQGPELLIRYENEEAVDDSQLPKDRFSAERLKGVDSTLKIQPAELGDSAVYLCASSQGQGLSNEQFFGPGTRLTVL.

In regard to this clone: The junction differs from germline at one of its ends, possibly a read error. This sequence joins TRBV2 and TRBJ2-1, with D possibly TRBD2 on 6 matching bases. This CDR3 comprises 12 residues. CDR1 and CDR2 (germline): SNHLY, FYNNEI. CDR3: CASRAPSGVLIF. CDR3 in DNA: TGTGCCAGCAGGGCCCCTTCGGGGGTGTTAATCTTC.

The chain links TRBV5-4 to TRBJ2-5; 8 nucleotides agree with TRBD2. The better agreement between TRBJ2-7 and the DNA end casts doubt on the J call. Per the germline V gene, CDR1 is SGHNT and CDR2 is YYREEE (reference sequence). The length of the CDR3 is 14 residues. The CDR3 DNA is TGTGCCAGCAGCCCGGGACTAGGGTCCTACGAGCAGTACTTC. Amino acids: CASSPGLGSYEQYF.

This CDR3 reads CASSIGGTSGGTDTQYF. The CDR3 DNA is TGTGCCAGTAGTATAGGAGGCACTAGCGGAGGCACAGATACGCAGTATTTT. The chain is built from TRBV19 and TRBJ2-3, with 8 positions matching TRBD2. Germline V gene lookup returns CDR1 LNHDA and CDR2 SQIVND (reference sequence). The V and J ends lost 1 base and 1 base, in that order; junction bases with no gene match: 7. CDR3 length equals 17 residues.

The V gene is TRBV7-2, the J gene TRBJ2-2, with a weak D call TRBD2 (5 bases). Germline CDR1 SGHTA, CDR2 FQGNSA. Trimming shortened V by 0 bases and J by 0 bases, and 8 bases separated the two germline ends. CDR3 size: 16 residues. The CDR3 loop reads CASSLAPLANTGELFF. CDR3 sequence (DNA): TGTGCCAGCAGCTTAGCCCCACTAGCGAACACCGGGGAGCTGTTTTTT.

This clone was found a few times. V usage is TRBV30 and J usage is TRBJ1-1; 10 bases align to TRBD1. From germline, CDR1 is GTSNPN and CDR2 SVGIG (reference sequence). This CDR3 contains 17 residues. V lost 4 bases to trimming and J lost 4 bases; unmatched junction nucleotides: 15. CDR3 sequence reads: CAWIPDRGRSGSTEAFF. The CDR3 region has the DNA TGTGCCTGGATCCCCGACAGGGGGCGCTCGGGAAGCACTGAAGCTTTCTTT.

The chain has TRBV5-4 and TRBJ2-1; weak D call: TRBD1 (6 bases). Germline V gene lookup returns CDR1 SGHNT and CDR2 YYREEE (reference sequence). The CDR3 spans 16 residues. Trimming stripped 2 bases from V and 1 base from J, with 13 bases between. The CDR3 is CASSFGAGVSYNEQFF. The CDR3, as DNA: TGTGCCAGCAGCTTTGGTGCAGGGGTATCCTACAATGAGCAGTTCTTC.

The rearrangement joins TRBV19 to TRBJ2-2, with a tentative D call TRBD2 (6 bases). The germline gives CDR1 LNHDA, CDR2 SQIVND (reference sequence). Trimming pared 4 bases from V and 0 bases from J, leaving 15 bases between. The CDR3 runs to 17 residues. CDR3 DNA: TGTGCCAGTAGTACTCCTGGGGAGGCGTCGAACACCGGGGAGCTGTTTTTT. This codes for CASSTPGEASNTGELFF.

The chain combines TRBV5-1 with TRBJ2-3; D might be TRBD1 (7 bases). Germline V gives CDR1 SGHRS, CDR2 YFSETQ. Trimming took off 4 bases at V and 6 bases at J, with 12 bases between the two ends. This CDR3 contains 13 residues. This CDR3 is CASSQGGGDTQYF. CDR3 in DNA: TGCGCCAGCAGCCAGGGGGGAGGCGATACGCAGTATTTT.

The chain combines TRBV18 with TRBJ2-1, with TRBD2 matching 8 bases. The germline V gene encodes CDR1 KGHSH and CDR2 LQKENI. The CDR3 totals 17 residues. J gave up 6 bases and V 10 bases, and 20 bases lay outside the gene matches. The CDR3 sequence is CATAGAGTAPSINEQFF. The CDR3 DNA is TGTGCCACAGCGGGGGCGGGAACAGCTCCCTCGATCAATGAGCAGTTCTTC.

The DNA of the CDR3 is TGTGCCAGCAGGACGGTCGGGCAGGCCTATGGCTACACCTTC. Its translation is CASRTVGQAYGYTF. The gene calls are TRBV6-5 and TRBJ1-2; D remains ambiguous. The CDR3 covers 14 residues. The germline V gene encodes CDR1 MNHEY and CDR2 SVGAGI. Trimming stripped 6 bases from V and 4 bases from J, with 15 bases between.

V is TRBV7-8 and J is TRBJ1-5; 8 bases align to TRBD1. Trimming removed 5 bases from V and 6 bases from J; junction bases left unmatched: 6. CDR1 and CDR2 (germline): SGHVS, FQNEAQ. The CDR3 has 14 residues. The CDR3 DNA sequence: TGTGCCAGCAGCCGCGGGACAGGTGGTCAGCCCCAGCATTTT. Translating it yields CASSRGTGGQPQHF.